A single sample gave rise to the 27 T cell receptor beta chains below, sequenced in a study of tumor and adjacent non-tumor tissue in lung cancer. No cell sorting was done before RNA was extracted from the tissue. The library came from three nested PCR rounds adapted from ARM-PCR protocols. Each CDR3 protein is one row after TCRdb ran MiXCR on the multiplex PCR reads. This sample has 75,000 to 95,000 distinct CDR3 sequences; 65% to 75% occur once, and the top ten carry around 17%. Sequences were obtained from lung tumor tissue. The receptor source for this set is a man between 60 and 75 years old with non-small cell lung cancer.

This clonotype has at least ten counts. This chain links TRBV4-1 with TRBJ2-7; TRBD2 agrees at 10 bases. CDR3 length: 16 amino acids. Germline V lookup: CDR1 MGHRA, CDR2 YSYEKL. With V trimmed by 0 bases and J by 6 bases, 8 bases remained unmatched. CDR3 in DNA: TGCGCCAGCAGCCAAGATACGGCTAGCGGGAGAGTCGAGCAGTACTTC. Its protein is CASSQDTASGRVEQYF.

This clonotype was detected many times. The V gene is TRBV5-4, the J gene TRBJ2-5, with TRBD1 matching over 9 bases. The CDR3 loop spans 15 amino acids. Per the germline V gene, CDR1 is SGHNT and CDR2 is YYREEE (reference sequence). The junction had 9 bases not matched to a gene; V was cut back by 4 bases and J by 5 bases. This chain's CDR3 is CASSLEQGAGETQYF. The CDR3 nucleotides are TGTGCCAGCAGCCTGGAACAGGGGGCAGGGGAGACCCAGTACTTC.

This clonotype was seen more than once but under ten times. This may come from a read error, since a much larger clone is one base off. The V call is TRBV6-2 or TRBV6-3, the J call TRBJ1-5; a possible D gene is TRBD1 (6 bases). The DNA end is more similar to TRBJ2-3, so the J call may be wrong. Germline CDR1 is MNHEY and CDR2 is SVGEGT. The CDR3 runs to 14 residues. The CDR3 loop reads CASSPTGYNQPQYF. The CDR3 nucleotides read TGTGCCAGCAGCCCGACAGGATACAATCAGCCCCAGTATTTT.

The chain combines TRBV12-3 or TRBV12-4 with TRBJ1-5; D ambiguous. Deletions cut 2 bases from V and 5 bases from J, with 7 bases between. There are 13 residues in the CDR3. The CDR3 sequence: CASSLKEDQPQHF. The CDR3, as DNA: TGTGCCAGCAGTTTAAAGGAGGATCAGCCCCAGCATTTT.

The gene calls are TRBV11-2 and TRBJ2-5; no clear D. The CDR3 has 11 amino acids. Deletions cut 8 bases from V and 4 bases from J, with 8 bases between. CDR1 is SGHAT, CDR2 FQNNGV, per germline. CDR3 coding DNA: TGTGCCAGCCGATCCGCAGAGACCCAGTACTTC. It specifies CASRSAETQYF.

This clonotype has a handful of counts. An end of the junction does not agree with germline; a read error may underlie this. V is TRBV5-4 and J is TRBJ2-7; TRBD1 agrees at 7 bases. CDR3 length: 14 residues. Germline V gene lookup returns CDR1 SGHNT and CDR2 YYREEE (reference sequence). Here the CDR3 reads CVSSRDRDSYVQYF. CDR3 nucleotides: TGTGTCAGCAGCCGCGATAGGGACAGCTACGTGCAGTACTTC.

On this clonotype: With a much larger clone just one base away, this may be a read error. CDR3 protein: CAIRGGIGANVLTF. As DNA, the CDR3 is TGTGCCATCCGTGGGGGGATTGGGGCCAACGTCCTGACTTTC. This sequence joins TRBV10-3 and TRBJ2-6, with D possibly being TRBD2 (6 bases). V gave up 8 bases and J gave up 3 bases, with 11 bases separating them. This CDR3 comprises 14 residues. Germline assignment: CDR1 ENHRY and CDR2 SYGVKD.

This clonotype has a count of ten or more. The chain uses TRBV6-1 and TRBJ1-1, with D uncertain. The CDR3 has 13 residues. The germline V and J ends were trimmed by 2 bases and 6 bases, with 10 bases remaining between them. Germline CDR1 is MNHNS and CDR2 is SASEGT. The CDR3 DNA is TGTGCCAGCAGTGAACGAAGTGTGTCTGAAGCTTTCTTT. Its protein product is CASSERSVSEAFF.

A word on this clonotype: One end of the junction varies from germline; a read error may be responsible. V and J are TRBV7-9 and TRBJ1-1, with D perhaps TRBD1 (5 bases). Germline assignment: CDR1 SEHNR and CDR2 FQNEAQ (reference sequence). The CDR3 has 18 amino acids. CDR3 sequence (DNA): TGTGCCAGCAGCCTAGGGCGGGACCCGTGGGGAGTGAACACTGAAGCTTTATTT. It codes for CASSLGRDPWGVNTEALF.

The genes are TRBV11-2 and TRBJ2-1; D may be TRBD1 (5 bases). The CDR3 extends over 12 amino acids. The V gene's germline CDR1 is SGHAT and CDR2 FQNNGV. Trimming shortened V by 3 bases and J by 12 bases, and 12 bases separated the two germline ends. CDR3 region: CASSFSDQGQFF. The CDR3, as DNA: TGTGCCAGCAGCTTTAGTGACCAGGGGCAGTTCTTC.

Ten or more counts support this clonotype. The rearrangement links TRBV7-9 to TRBJ2-1; 10 bases fit TRBD2. The germline gives CDR1 SEHNR, CDR2 FQNEAQ (reference sequence). This CDR3 is 16 amino acids long. After removal of 5 bases from V and 7 bases from J, the junction contained 11 bases not matched to a gene. CDR3: CASSPREIAGGNEQFF. In DNA form, the CDR3 reads TGTGCCAGCAGCCCTCGAGAGATAGCGGGAGGTAATGAGCAGTTCTTC.

Concerning this clonotype itself: A junction boundary mismatches the germline segment, possibly from a read error. CDR3 bases: TGCGGCGTCGCCGGTACTAGCGCCAATGAGCAGTTCTTC. Amino acids: CGVAGTSANEQFF. The chain couples TRBV29-1 to TRBJ2-1, with TRBD2 identical over 7 bases. In germline, CDR1 is SQVTM, CDR2 ANQGSEA. CDR3 size: 13 residues.

To note about this clonotype: An end of the junction differs from the germline gene, which may be a read error. V gene TRBV12-3 or TRBV12-4 combines with J gene TRBJ2-6; D possibly uses TRBD1 or TRBD2 (5 bases each). CDR3 size: 15 residues. The chain's CDR3 is CASGTGGSGANLLTF. CDR3 nucleotides: TGTGCCAGCGGAACAGGAGGTTCTGGGGCCAACCTCCTGACTTTC.

Turning to this clonotype: A junction end diverges from the germline sequence, so it may reflect a read error. J is TRBJ1-2 and V is TRBV5-5; tentatively, D is TRBD1 (6 bases). The CDR3 is 13 amino acids. The germline gives CDR1 SGHKS, CDR2 YYEKEE (reference sequence). The CDR3: CATSLGAWAGYTF. CDR3 DNA sequence: TGTGCCACCAGCTTGGGGGCGTGGGCCGGCTACACCTTC.

By sample share, this clonotype is medium-sized (0.01 to 0.1%). The J gene is TRBJ1-1, the V gene TRBV4-2; D not certain. This CDR3 has 13 amino acids. CDR1 is LGHNA, CDR2 YNFKEQ, per germline. Trimming took 0 bases from V and 10 from J, leaving 12 bases between them. CDR3 amino acids: CASSQEKGGVAFF. The CDR3 region has the DNA TGTGCCAGCAGCCAAGAAAAGGGAGGTGTAGCTTTCTTT.

The chain joins TRBV6-1 to TRBJ2-5, with D perhaps TRBD2 (5 bases). Trimming removed 9 bases at V and 5 bases at J, with 19 bases between. The CDR3 consists of 14 residues. CDR1 and CDR2 (germline): MNHNS, SASEGT. In nucleotides, the CDR3 is TGTGCCAGGAGGGATATCGGGAAAACGGAGACCCAGTACTTC. Translated: CARRDIGKTETQYF.

This clonotype was observed a handful of times. A read error is possible here, since a much larger clone lies one base away. No conserved phenylalanine or tryptophan is present at the end of the CDR3, so a read error is the likely explanation. V usage is TRBV20-1 and J usage is TRBJ2-3; 12 nucleotides align to TRBD2. Germline V gene data show CDR1 as DFQATT and CDR2 as SNEGSKA (reference sequence). The CDR3 covers 14 residues. Trimming cost V 4 bases and J 4 bases; bases outside gene matches: 3. The CDR3 DNA is TGCAGTGCTAAGACTAGCGGGAGCGCAGATACGCAGTATTCT. It specifies CSAKTSGSADTQYS.

Here the CDR3 DNA reads TGTGCCATAGTGGGAGGGACCATGAACACTGAAGCTTTCTTT. Translated, it gives CAIVGGTMNTEAFF. This sequence joins TRBV11-1 and TRBJ1-1, with D possibly matching TRBD1 (5 bases). Trimming took off 10 bases at V and 0 bases at J, with 15 bases between the two ends. Germline assignment: CDR1 SGHAT and CDR2 FQDESV (reference sequence). The CDR3 totals 14 residues.

As regards this clonotype: The junction differs from germline at one of its ends, possibly a read error. The rearrangement joins TRBV6-2 or TRBV6-3 to TRBJ2-3; 8 bases line up with TRBD2. The germline CDR1 and CDR2 sequences are MNHEY and SVGEGT. CDR3 length: 15 residues. CDR3 bases: TGTGCCAGCAGTTACTTGGGACTAGTAGGAGATACGCGGTATTTT. This sequence encodes CASSYLGLVGDTRYF.

This clonotype was seen many times. The V and J genes are TRBV29-1 and TRBJ2-1, with 9 bases matching TRBD2. CDR3 size: 14 residues. V shed 6 bases, J shed 6 bases, and the junction held 9 bases outside the gene matches. The V gene's germline CDR1 is SQVTM and CDR2 ANQGSEA. The CDR3 loop is CSVRGGAGANEQFF. For the CDR3, the DNA is TGCAGCGTACGCGGGGGGGCGGGGGCCAATGAGCAGTTCTTC.

Points on this clonotype: Germline is not matched at one junction end, which may reflect a read error. The CDR3 sequence is CTRSRPTEVTYEQCF. CDR3 DNA: TGCACCAGAAGTCGACCAACAGAGGTGACCTACGAGCAGTGCTTC. The chain joins TRBV12-3 or TRBV12-4 to TRBJ2-7; the D is unclear. The CDR3 totals 15 residues.

The genes are TRBV11-2 and TRBJ1-4; D is possibly TRBD1 (5 bases). Germline lookup yields CDR1 SGHAT and CDR2 FQNNGV. CDR3 length equals 14 residues. The V gene lost 3 bases and the J gene lost 6 bases, with 11 bases spanning the gap. In nucleotides, the CDR3 is TGTGCCAGCAGCTTCAGATGGGGGTATGAAAAACTGTTTTTT. It codes for CASSFRWGYEKLFF.

This clonotype showed up just a few times. A much larger clone lies a single base off, so this may be a read error. V gene TRBV4-1 combines with J gene TRBJ1-6; 8 nucleotides align to TRBD1. The length of the CDR3 is 14 residues. Germline CDR1 MGHRA, CDR2 YSYEKL. V trimming: 2 bases; J trimming: 9 bases; junction bases outside the gene matches: 3. This CDR3 is CASSQLTGGSPLHF. The CDR3 DNA reads as TGCGCCAGCAGCCAATTAACAGGGGGTTCACCCCTCCACTTT.

This clonotype appeared a few times. At one boundary the junction diverges from the germline segment, which might be a read error. The J gene is TRBJ1-5, the V gene TRBV6-1; D gene unclear. Germline CDR1 reads MNHNS; CDR2 reads SASEGT. This CDR3 comprises 14 residues. The CDR3 region is CANSERLGNQPQHF. CDR3 in DNA: TGTGCCAACAGTGAAAGACTGGGCAATCAGCCCCAGCATTTT.

This clonotype was seen more than once but under ten times. The chain has TRBV10-3 and TRBJ2-1, with D possibly TRBD2 on 6 matching bases. With 4 bases removed from V and 9 bases from J, the gap between germline ends came to 13 bases. The germline V gene encodes CDR1 ENHRY and CDR2 SYGVKD. The length of the CDR3 is 13 residues. The DNA of the CDR3 is TGTGCCATCAGTGCCCCCCAGGGAGGTGAGCAGTTCTTC. Translating gives CAISAPQGGEQFF.

Note on this clonotype: This sequence may be a read error, since a much larger clone differs from it by one base. This sequence joins TRBV11-1 and TRBJ2-1, with unresolved D. The J call may be wrong; the DNA end is better matched by TRBJ2-7. CDR3 length: 14 amino acids. In germline, CDR1 is SGHAT, CDR2 FQDESV (reference sequence). The CDR3 nucleotides read TGTGCCAGCAGCTTAATCCGCGCCTACAATGAGCAGTACTTC. Protein sequence: CASSLIRAYNEQYF.

About this clonotype: A much larger clone differs by one base, so this may be a read error. V and J are TRBV24-1 and TRBJ2-5, with 10 positions matching TRBD1. Germline CDR1 KGHDR, CDR2 SFDVKD. The CDR3 is 14 residues long. Here the CDR3 reads CATSDRTGGETKYF. As DNA, the CDR3 is TGTGCCACCAGTGACAGGACAGGGGGTGAGACCAAGTACTTC.